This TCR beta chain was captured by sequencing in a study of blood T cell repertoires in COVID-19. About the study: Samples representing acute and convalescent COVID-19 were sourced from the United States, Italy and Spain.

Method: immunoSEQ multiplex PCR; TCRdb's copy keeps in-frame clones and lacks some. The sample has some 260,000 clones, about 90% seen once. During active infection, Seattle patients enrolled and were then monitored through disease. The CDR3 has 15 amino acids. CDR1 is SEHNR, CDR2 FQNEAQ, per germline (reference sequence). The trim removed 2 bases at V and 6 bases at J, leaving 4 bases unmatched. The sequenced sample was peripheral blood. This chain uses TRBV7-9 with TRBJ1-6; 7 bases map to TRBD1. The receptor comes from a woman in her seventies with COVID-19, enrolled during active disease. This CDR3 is CASSLLDRSNSPLHF. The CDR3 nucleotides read TGTGCCAGCAGCTTATTGGACAGGTCTAATTCACCCCTCCACTTT.